Following are 18 T cell receptor beta chains from one sample sequenced in a study of long-term antiretroviral therapy in people with HIV. An immunoSEQ assay, version v3.0, was performed at survey level. Assay used: immunoSEQ multiplex PCR; TCRdb lists only in-frame clones, some missing. The sample carries tens of thousands of clones, around 83% recorded once. Specimen: unsorted PBMCs, collected 2.9 years after starting antiretroviral therapy. These receptors were taken from a man aged 50 or older with HIV.

The rearrangement uses TRBV28 and TRBJ1-1, with unresolved D. The germline V gene has CDR1 MDHEN and CDR2 SYDVKM. This CDR3 is 13 amino acids long. V dropped 6 bases and J dropped 5 bases, with 13 bases sitting between them. The CDR3 sequence: CASREFERTEAFF. In nucleotides, the CDR3 is TGTGCCAGCAGGGAATTCGAAAGAACTGAAGCTTTCTTT.

This clone came up a few times. An end of the junction does not agree with germline; a read error may underlie this. The chain uses TRBV7-7 and TRBJ2-3; D possibly corresponds to TRBD2 (6 bases). This CDR3 is built from 15 residues. Looked up from germline, CDR1 is SSHAT and CDR2 is FNYEAQ (reference sequence). The CDR3 DNA is TGTGCTAGCAGCTTATTCGGCGGGGGCACAGATACGCAGTATTTT. Its translation: CASSLFGGGTDTQYF.

This clone occurred once. The rearrangement joins TRBV10-3 to TRBJ1-5, with TRBD1 identical over 7 bases. Germline V gene lookup returns CDR1 ENHRY and CDR2 SYGVKD. CDR3 length equals 16 residues. V was pared by 3 bases and J by 6 bases, with 11 bases of the junction left unmatched. The chain's CDR3 is CAISDPGKGGGQPQHF. CDR3 nucleotides: TGTGCCATCAGTGACCCTGGAAAAGGGGGCGGTCAGCCCCAGCATTTT.

The V and J genes are TRBV20-1 and TRBJ1-1; possible D gene TRBD1, 5 bases. The V and J ends lost 5 bases and 10 bases respectively, with 14 bases between them. The length of the CDR3 is 11 residues. CDR1 and CDR2 from the germline V gene are DFQATT and SNEGSKA (reference sequence). CDR3 protein: CSAPPGLIAFF. The CDR3 DNA reads TGCAGTGCTCCCCCGGGGCTTATAGCTTTCTTT.

The V and J genes are TRBV15 and TRBJ1-2, with D unclear. Trimming pared 0 bases from V and 2 bases from J, leaving 16 bases between. CDR3 length equals 17 residues. Germline lookup yields CDR1 LNHNV and CDR2 YYDKDF (reference sequence). The CDR3 here is CATSRDGVLDGNYGYTF. The CDR3 coding sequence is TGTGCCACCAGCAGAGATGGGGTCTTAGACGGGAACTATGGCTACACCTTC.

V is TRBV5-4 and J is TRBJ1-6, with D possibly matching TRBD1 (6 bases). This CDR3 has 19 residues. The ends were cut back, 0 bases at V and 2 bases at J, with 18 bases in the middle. CDR1 is SGHNT, CDR2 YYREEE, per germline (reference sequence). The CDR3 DNA is TGTGCCAGCAGCTTGGAAGAAACAGGGCCAAGGGCCTATAATTCACCCCTCCACTTT. This encodes CASSLEETGPRAYNSPLHF. The variable domain in full, completed from reference TRBV5-4 and TRBJ1-6, reads ETGVTQSPTHLIKTRGQQVTLRCSSQSGHNTVSWYQQALGQGPQFIFQYYREEENGRGNFPPRFSGLQFPNYSSELNVNALELDDSALYLCASSLEETGPRAYNSPLHFGNGTRLTVT.

The gene calls are TRBV7-6 and TRBJ1-2; 8 bases fit TRBD1. Per the germline V gene, CDR1 is SGHVS and CDR2 is FNYEAQ. V lost 5 bases to trimming and J lost 5 bases; unmatched junction nucleotides: 10. The CDR3 is made up of 15 amino acids. The CDR3 bases are TGTGCCAGCAGCGGGACTCACAGGGGGGTATATGGCTACACCTTC. This gives the protein CASSGTHRGVYGYTF. The variable domain in full, completed from reference TRBV7-6 and TRBJ1-2, reads GAGVSQSPRYKVTKRGQDVALRCDPISGHVSLYWYRQALGQGPEFLTYFNYEAQQDKSGLPNDRFSAERPEGSISTLTIQRTEQRDSAMYRCASSGTHRGVYGYTFGSGTRLTVV.

This clone was seen only a few times. V gene TRBV5-6 combines with J gene TRBJ1-2; D unresolved. CDR1 and CDR2 from the germline V gene are SGHDT and YYEEEE. The CDR3 has 14 residues. With 0 bases removed from V and 0 bases from J, the gap between germline ends came to 6 bases. CDR3 sequence: CASSLGIANYGYTF. CDR3 coding DNA: TGTGCCAGCAGCTTGGGGATAGCTAACTATGGCTACACCTTC.

The chain has TRBV19 and TRBJ2-2; D unclear. The CDR3 covers 14 residues. Trimming shortened V by 7 bases and J by 8 bases, and 17 bases separated the two germline ends. Germline loops: CDR1 LNHDA, CDR2 SQIVND (reference sequence). CDR3 sequence: CASNPVITGGELFF. CDR3 coding DNA: TGTGCCAGTAATCCAGTTATAACCGGGGGGGAGCTGTTTTTT.

The chain combines TRBV13 with TRBJ2-3; D is unresolved. CDR3 size: 12 residues. Trimming took 1 base from V and 4 from J, leaving 3 bases between them. CDR1 and CDR2 (germline): PRHDT, FYEKMQ (reference sequence). The CDR3 loop is CASSLEADTQYF. The CDR3 region has the DNA TGTGCCAGCAGCTTAGAGGCAGATACGCAGTATTTT.

V is TRBV5-6 and J is TRBJ1-2; D uncertain. The germline gives CDR1 SGHDT, CDR2 YYEEEE. V shed 5 bases and J shed 2 bases, with 10 bases lying between them. This CDR3 region has 13 residues. CDR3 nucleotides: TGTGCCAGCAGTAGTGACACGAACTATGGCTACACCTTC. Translated, it gives CASSSDTNYGYTF.

This clone was picked up one time. The gene calls are TRBV28 and TRBJ1-6; 8 bases are a match to TRBD1. Germline V lookup: CDR1 MDHEN, CDR2 SYDVKM. The V segment lost 5 bases and the J segment 13 bases; nucleotides outside the gene matches: 7. The CDR3 is 13 residues long. CDR3 loop: CASSLGQGLPLHF. The CDR3 region has the DNA TGTGCCAGCAGTCTCGGACAGGGCCTCCCCCTCCACTTT.

The chain has TRBV2 and TRBJ1-2, with 7 bases aligning to TRBD1. Looked up from germline, CDR1 is SNHLY and CDR2 is FYNNEI. The length of the CDR3 is 15 residues. J gave up 2 bases and V 4 bases, and 7 bases lay outside the gene matches. The CDR3: CASSALQGRNYGYTF. The CDR3 nucleotides are TGTGCCAGCAGTGCTTTACAGGGGAGGAACTATGGCTACACCTTC.

V gene TRBV19 combines with J gene TRBJ1-6; D not certain. The CDR3 is made up of 14 amino acids. V was pared by 3 bases and J by 9 bases, with 12 bases between. CDR1 LNHDA and CDR2 SQIVND come from the germline V gene (reference sequence). The CDR3 nucleotides read TGTGCCAGTAGTATCAATAGGAGACGTTCACCCCTCCACTTT. Its translation is CASSINRRRSPLHF.

The gene calls are TRBV7-3 and TRBJ1-2, with D uncertain. Trimming stripped 0 bases from V and 0 bases from J, with 8 bases between. The CDR3 loop spans 15 amino acids. Germline lookup yields CDR1 SGHTA and CDR2 FQGTGA. The chain's CDR3 is CASSLTGLPNYGYTF. Here the CDR3 DNA reads TGTGCCAGCAGCTTAACTGGCCTACCTAACTATGGCTACACCTTC.

This sequence joins TRBV28 and TRBJ1-1; D is ambiguous. Germline assignment: CDR1 MDHEN and CDR2 SYDVKM. The CDR3 loop spans 15 amino acids. Trimming cost V 7 bases and J 6 bases, with 21 bases left between them. Here the CDR3 DNA reads TGTGCCAGCATCAGAGGGTTGGGCGCCGTGTCTGAAGCTTTCTTT. This encodes CASIRGLGAVSEAFF.

This clone was seen only a few times. CDR3 in amino acids: CASTLLGGPQHF. DNA for the CDR3: TGTGCCAGCACCCTTCTTGGGGGGCCCCAGCATTTT. The chain carries TRBV2 and TRBJ1-5, with D possibly being TRBD1 (5 bases). In germline, CDR1 is SNHLY, CDR2 FYNNEI. V was shortened by 7 bases and J by 9 bases, with 13 bases between the two germline ends. This CDR3 is built from 12 residues.

V and J are TRBV18 and TRBJ2-3; possibly TRBD2 for D (5 bases). Trimming stripped 6 bases from V and 6 bases from J, with 10 bases between. Per germline, CDR1 KGHSH and CDR2 LQKENI. The CDR3 sequence is 12 residues long. The CDR3 region has the DNA TGTGCCAGCTCCCCCCCGGGGGATACGCAGTATTTT. Amino acid sequence: CASSPPGDTQYF.